These 3 T cell receptor beta chains were sequenced from one sample in a study of CD8 T cells in ankylosing spondylitis. Study results and caveats: One TCR beta motif, made up of roughly 8 highly homologous variants, appeared characteristic of ankylosing spondylitis blood.

TCRdb reanalysed the 5' RACE reads using MiXCR and keeps one entry per CDR3 protein. Here the sample spans fewer than 550,000 distinct CDR3 sequences, roughly 5.2% being singletons. No cognate antigen is known for these TCRs. Sequencing was carried out using blood, either unsorted or a sorted T cell fraction (not recorded which). The receptors here all came from a male donor with ankylosing spondylitis.

The table lists this clonotype with many counts. This chain uses TRBV9 with TRBJ1-5; weak D call: TRBD1 (5 bases). V was shortened by 3 bases and J by 6 bases, with 13 bases between the two germline ends. Germline CDR1 reads SGDLS; CDR2 reads YYNGEE. This CDR3 has 14 residues. The CDR3 reads CASSGGTTSQPQHF. CDR3 bases: TGTGCCAGCAGCGGAGGGACTACTAGTCAGCCCCAGCATTTT.

This chain joins TRBV11-3 and TRBJ2-7; TRBD1 agrees at 9 bases. The trim removed 1 base at V and 6 bases at J, leaving 7 bases unmatched. The CDR3 is made up of 15 amino acids. CDR1 and CDR2 (germline): SGHNT, YENEEA. CDR3 amino acids: CASSLVGTGPAEQYF. The CDR3 DNA is TGTGCCAGCAGCTTAGTTGGGACAGGGCCTGCCGAGCAGTACTTC.

This clonotype was seen a few times. Here the CDR3 DNA reads TGTGCCAGCAGCCTCGGGCTAGCGGCAACCTACGAGCAGTACTTC. Translation gives CASSLGLAATYEQYF. The chain couples TRBV14 to TRBJ2-7; 7 bases map to TRBD2. Trimming cost V 4 bases and J 2 bases; bases outside gene matches: 8. CDR3 length: 15 residues. Germline V lookup: CDR1 SGHDN, CDR2 FVKESK. Combining the CDR3 with reference TRBV14 and TRBJ2-7 gives the whole variable domain EAGVTQFPSHSVIEKGQTVTLRCDPISGHDNLYWYRRVMGKEIKFLLHFVKESKQDESGMPNNRFLAERTGGTYSTLKVQPAELEDSGVYFCASSLGLAATYEQYFGPGTRLTVT.